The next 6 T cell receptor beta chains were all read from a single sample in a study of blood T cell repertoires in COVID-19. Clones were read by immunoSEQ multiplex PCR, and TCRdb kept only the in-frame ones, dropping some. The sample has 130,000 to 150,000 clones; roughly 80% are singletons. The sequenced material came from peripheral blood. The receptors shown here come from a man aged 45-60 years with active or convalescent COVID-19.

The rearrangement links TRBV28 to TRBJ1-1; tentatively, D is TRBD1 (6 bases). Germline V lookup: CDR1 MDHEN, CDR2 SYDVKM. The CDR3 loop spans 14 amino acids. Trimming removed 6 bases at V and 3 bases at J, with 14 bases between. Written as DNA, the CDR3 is TGTGCCAGCAGGTGGCCAGGGGAATACACTGAAGCTTTCTTT. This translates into CASRWPGEYTEAFF.

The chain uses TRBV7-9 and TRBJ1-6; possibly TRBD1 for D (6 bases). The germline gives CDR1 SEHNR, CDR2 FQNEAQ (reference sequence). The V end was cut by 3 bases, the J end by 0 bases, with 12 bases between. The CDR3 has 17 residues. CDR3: CASSFTTGGSYNSPLHF. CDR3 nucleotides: TGTGCCAGCAGCTTTACGACAGGAGGCTCCTATAATTCACCCCTCCACTTT.

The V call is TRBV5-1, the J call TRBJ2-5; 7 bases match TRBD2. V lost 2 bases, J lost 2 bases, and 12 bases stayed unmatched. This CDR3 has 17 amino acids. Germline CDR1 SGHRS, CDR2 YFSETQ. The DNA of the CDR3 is TGCGCCAGCAGCTTTCGCAGGGAGGGGTTGAGGCAAGAGACCCAGTACTTC. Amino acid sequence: CASSFRREGLRQETQYF.

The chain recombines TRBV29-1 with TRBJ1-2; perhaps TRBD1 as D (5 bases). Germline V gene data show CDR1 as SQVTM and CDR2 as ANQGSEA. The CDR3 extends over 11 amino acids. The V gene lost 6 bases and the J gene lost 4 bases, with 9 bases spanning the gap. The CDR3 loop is CSVGDSYGYTF. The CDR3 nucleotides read TGCAGCGTAGGAGACAGCTATGGCTACACCTTC.

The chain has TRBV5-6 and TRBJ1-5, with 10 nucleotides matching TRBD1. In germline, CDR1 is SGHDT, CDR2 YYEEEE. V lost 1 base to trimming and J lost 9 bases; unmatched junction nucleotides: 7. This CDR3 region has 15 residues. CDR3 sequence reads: CASSLTGTGDSPQHF. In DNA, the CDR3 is TGTGCCAGCAGCTTGACCGGGACAGGGGATTCGCCCCAGCATTTT.

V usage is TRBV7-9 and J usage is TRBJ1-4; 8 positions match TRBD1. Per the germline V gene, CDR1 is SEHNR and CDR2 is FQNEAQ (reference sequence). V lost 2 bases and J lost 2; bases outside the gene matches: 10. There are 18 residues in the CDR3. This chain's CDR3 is CASSLRVQGGSTNEKLFF. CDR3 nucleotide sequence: TGTGCCAGCAGCTTACGTGTACAGGGGGGATCGACTAATGAAAAACTGTTTTTT.